This T cell receptor (beta chain) emerged from a study of cytotoxic CD8 clonotypes in ibrutinib-treated CLL (dated by TCRdb to about 2021). The study in broad terms: The cohort was composed of about 10 relapsed/refractory and about 15 treatment-naive patients; IGHV unmutated status was identified in approximately 17 patients. Responses were partial in some 24 patients and complete in 2; after median approximately 67 months follow-up, around 15 stayed in remission and 12 progressed. Cryopreserved peripheral blood mononuclear cells were obtained before treatment, at response, and at either sustained remission or disease progression. Longitudinal samples were available for about 30% of the roughly 86 trial participants. An average of roughly 250,000 productive templates and around 100,000 productive rearrangements was obtained per sample. Patients were still on ibrutinib when every remission and progressive disease sample was collected. Response samples were obtained after a median of around eleven months of treatment, with a range of about 6 to 36 months.

The goal of deep resolution MiSeq sequencing was a depth between 1 in 1 million and 1 in 200,000 T cells, and coverage averaged 10x per clonotype. TCR beta libraries were generated with the immunoSEQ hsTCRB Kit. The original methods were these. ImmunoSEQ Data Assistant and ImmunoSEQ Analyzer were used for data analysis, and V, D and J genes were assigned according to IMGT definitions. Clonality, with values ranging from 0 to 1, was calculated as one minus the normalized Shannon entropy of productive rearrangement frequencies. Only overrepresented clonotypes making up at least 0.05% of each patient's repertoire were included in the public clonotype analysis. About a dozen age-matched healthy donor repertoires from immuneACCESS served as clonality controls. Held by TCRdb, this immuneACCESS table contains in-frame sequences only and omits some clones. Under half of the omission traces to an unresolved V gene where checked; the cause of the rest is unknown. The V and J calls and clone size are taken from that table; D and trimming were inferred from the DNA. This sample lists 55,000 to 80,000 clones; approximately 54% were detected once. The leading ten clones occupy approximately 14% of the sample.

This clone came up many times. Its antigen is currently not known. Nothing much larger sits one base from this clone, and base qualities are not available. Results and caveats for the whole study, not just this receptor: Public clonotypes were rare and either shrank or stayed stable during treatment, and the rise in clonality at ibrutinib response reflected expansion of private clonotypes. Baseline clonality was found to be higher than that of age-matched healthy donors and was strongly correlated with circulating CD8+ T-cell counts. Sampling times were not matched between patients in sustained remission and patients whose disease was progressing, and lymph node repertoires were not examined. At ibrutinib response clonality went up, during sustained remission it held steady, and at progression it dropped back toward baseline.

For this chain, trimming is 4 bases at the V end and 7 bases at the J end, and the number of junction bases without a gene match is 5. In the germline V gene, CDR1 corresponds to MNHNS and CDR2 to SASEGT. The CDR3 sequence holds 15 residues, the cysteine and phenylalanine included. The kept DNA is CDR3 alone, 45 bases in frame from the first base. The label giving this sample's time point can be read as: approximately twelve months on ibrutinib. For TCR beta library preparation, roughly 2.2 micrograms of genomic DNA was extracted from cryopreserved PBMCs. Longitudinal blood samples from CLL patients on ibrutinib monotherapy were analyzed using high-throughput TCR beta sequencing. The patients took part in an open-label, single-center phase 2 trial of ibrutinib monotherapy.

Recombination joined TRBV6-1 with TRBJ2-2, and 11 junctional nucleotides match TRBD1. Sequencing was performed on PBMCs, taken after 12 months of ibrutinib treatment. This TCR was recovered from a human donor with chronic lymphocytic leukemia. The DNA sequence is TGTGCCAGCAGTGGGACAGGGGGCGTTAGCGGGGAGCTGTTTTTT. This encodes CASSGTGGVSGELFF.